What follows describes a single T cell receptor beta chain. The V end lost 6 bases, the J end lost 2 bases, and 13 bases lay between the germline ends. CDR1 is SQVTM, CDR2 ANQGSEA, per germline. The length of the CDR3 is 14 residues. The data were taken from a study of blood T cell repertoires in COVID-19. Study-wide context: Both acute and convalescent COVID-19 samples were obtained from the United States, Italy and Spain. Sample material is recorded as cDNA or gDNA derived from T cells, B-cell-depleted T cells, or PBMCs.

Methods used by the authors: From reference gene primer amplification, estimates of nucleated cell counts were derived. Sequenced by immunoSEQ multiplex PCR; TCRdb stores in-frame clones only, minus some. Clonal size and the V and J genes are those of that table, whereas D and trimming came from the DNA. The table includes over 130,000 clones, 60% to 85% detected once. This chain joins TRBV29-1 and TRBJ2-2; TRBD1 is a possible D gene (5 bases). The TCR comes from a man aged 50 or older with acute or convalescent COVID-19. The sequenced sample consisted of peripheral blood. The CDR3 coding sequence is TGCAGCGTCCCAGGGTTGGGAAACACCGGGGAGCTGTTTTTT. This codes for CSVPGLGNTGELFF.